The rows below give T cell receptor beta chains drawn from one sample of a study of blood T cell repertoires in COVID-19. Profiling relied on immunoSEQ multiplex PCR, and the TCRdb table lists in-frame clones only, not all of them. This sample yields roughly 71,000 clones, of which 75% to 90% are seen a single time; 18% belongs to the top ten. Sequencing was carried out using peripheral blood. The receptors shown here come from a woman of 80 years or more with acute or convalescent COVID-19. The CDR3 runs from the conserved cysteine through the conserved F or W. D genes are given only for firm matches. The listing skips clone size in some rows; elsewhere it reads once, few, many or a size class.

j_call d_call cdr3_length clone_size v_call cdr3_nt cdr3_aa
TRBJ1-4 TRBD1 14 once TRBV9 TGTGCCAGCAGTATACAGGGGGCTAATGAAAAACTGTTTTTT CASSIQGANEKLFF
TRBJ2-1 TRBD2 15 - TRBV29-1 TGCAGCGCCACGACTAGCGGTAGCTCCTACAATGAGCAGTTCTTC CSATTSGSSYNEQFF
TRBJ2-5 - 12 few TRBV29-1 TGCAGCGTTGTTCGCGGGCCGGAGACCCAGTACTTC CSVVRGPETQYF
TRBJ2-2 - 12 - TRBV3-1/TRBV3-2 TGTGCCAGCAGCCCGAGGACCGGGGAGCTGTTTTTT CASSPRTGELFF
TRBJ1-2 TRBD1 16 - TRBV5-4 TGTGCCAGCAGCTGGAATTCGGACAGGGGCGGGAGTGGCTACACCTTC CASSWNSDRGGSGYTF
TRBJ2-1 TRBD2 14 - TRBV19 TGTGCCAGTATGGATCGTTCCCAGGGACTAGCTCAGTTCTTC CASMDRSQGLAQFF
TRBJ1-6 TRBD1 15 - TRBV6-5 TGTGCCAGCAGTTTCGGACAGGGGATGAGGTCACCCCTCCACTTT CASSFGQGMRSPLHF
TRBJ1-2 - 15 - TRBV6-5 TGTGCCAGCAGTTACGCCCCGACAGGACAGTATGGCTACACCTTC CASSYAPTGQYGYTF
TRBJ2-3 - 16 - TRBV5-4 TGTGCCAGCAGCCGGACCAGGGGGGCCGGCGCAGATACGCAGTATTTT CASSRTRGAGADTQYF
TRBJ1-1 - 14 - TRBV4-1 TGCGCCAGCAGCCAATACCGGACAGCCACTGAAGCTTTCTTT CASSQYRTATEAFF
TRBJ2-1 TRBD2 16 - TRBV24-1 TGTGCCACCAGTGACCTGACTAGCGGGAGTTCCAATGAGCAGTTCTTC CATSDLTSGSSNEQFF
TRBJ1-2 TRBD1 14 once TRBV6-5 TGTGCCACCCGGACAGGGTTGTATGACTATGGCTACACCTTC CATRTGLYDYGYTF
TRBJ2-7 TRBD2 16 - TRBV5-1 TGCGCCAGCAGCTTGGCAGGAGCGGGAGGGATTCACGAGCAGTACTTC CASSLAGAGGIHEQYF
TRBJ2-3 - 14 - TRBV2 TGTGCCAGCGTTAGCGGCCCCTCCGGTGATACGCAGTATTTT CASVSGPSGDTQYF
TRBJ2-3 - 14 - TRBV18 TGTGCCAGCTCACCCGGGATTTCCACAGATACGCAGTATTTT CASSPGISTDTQYF
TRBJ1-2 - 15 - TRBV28 TGTGCCAGCAGTTTTCCCAGTGGCCCACATGATGGCTACACCTTC CASSFPSGPHDGYTF
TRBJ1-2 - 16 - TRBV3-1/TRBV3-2 TGTGCCAGCAGCCAAGATCCGGGAAGGGTATCGGATGGCTACACCTTC CASSQDPGRVSDGYTF
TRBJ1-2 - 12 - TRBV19 TGTGCCAGTAGTACCAACAGTTATGGCTACACCTTC CASSTNSYGYTF
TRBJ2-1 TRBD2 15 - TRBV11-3 TGTGCCAGCAGCCAGGGACTAGCGGGAGTGGATGAGCAGTTCTTC CASSQGLAGVDEQFF
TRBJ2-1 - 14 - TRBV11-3 TGTGCCAGCAGCTTAGAGGGGCTCTCGCGGGGGCAGTTCTTC CASSLEGLSRGQFF
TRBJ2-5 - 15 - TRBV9 TGTGCCAGCAGCGTATGGGGGGTGACCGGAGAGACCCAGTACTTC CASSVWGVTGETQYF
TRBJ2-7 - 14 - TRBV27 TGTGCCAGCAGTGCACAGGTTTTATCCTACGAGCAGTACTTC CASSAQVLSYEQYF
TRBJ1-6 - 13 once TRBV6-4 TGTGCCAGCAGTGTCAACAGGGATTTACCCCTCCACTTT CASSVNRDLPLHF
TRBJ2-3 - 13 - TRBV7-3 TGTGCCAGCAGCTTAATCGTCACAGATACGCAGTATTTT CASSLIVTDTQYF
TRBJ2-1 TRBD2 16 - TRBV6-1 TGTGCCAGCAGTGTGGGACTAGCGGGAGGGCCTCTTGAGCAGTTCTTC CASSVGLAGGPLEQFF
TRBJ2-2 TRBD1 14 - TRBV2 TGTGCCGTGGACAGGGGCGGGGTGGCCGGGGAGCTGTTTTTT CAVDRGGVAGELFF
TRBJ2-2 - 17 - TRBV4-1 TGCGCCAGCAGCCCTGGTTCGGAGACAGCCAACACCGGGGAGCTGTTTTTT CASSPGSETANTGELFF
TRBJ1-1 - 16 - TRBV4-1 TGCGCCAGCAGCCAAGAACAGGACCTACGGGACACTGAAGCTTTCTTT CASSQEQDLRDTEAFF
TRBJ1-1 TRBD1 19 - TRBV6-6 TGTGCCAGCAGTCCACCCCTGGCAGGGGGAGAAGAGGTGAACACTGAAGCTTTCTTT CASSPPLAGGEEVNTEAFF
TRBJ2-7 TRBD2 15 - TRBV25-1 TGTGCCAGCAGTCTAGCGGGCCCGAGCTCCTACGAGCAGTACTTC CASSLAGPSSYEQYF
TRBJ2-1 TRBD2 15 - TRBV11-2 TGTGCCAGCAGCCCGCCAGCGGGGTTGAGAAATGAGCAGTTCTTC CASSPPAGLRNEQFF
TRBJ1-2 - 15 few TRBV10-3 TGTGCCATCTCTAGACAGGTCCAAACTAACTATGGCTACACCTTC CAISRQVQTNYGYTF
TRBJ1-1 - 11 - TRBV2 TGTGCCAGCATCAGGAACACTGAAGCTTTCTTT CASIRNTEAFF
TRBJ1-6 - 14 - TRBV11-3 TGTGCCAGCAGCTTAGGTCGGAGTGATTCACCCCTCCACTTT CASSLGRSDSPLHF
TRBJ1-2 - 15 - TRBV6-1 TGTGCCAGCAGTGAGGGATTCGTGGGGCGAGATGGCTACACCTTC CASSEGFVGRDGYTF
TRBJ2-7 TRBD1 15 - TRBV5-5 TGTGCCAGCAGCTTAGAGGGACAGACCTACGAAGCGCAGTACTTC CASSLEGQTYEAQYF
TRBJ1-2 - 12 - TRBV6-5 TGTGCCAGCAGTTCCGACCCGGGAGGCTACACCTTC CASSSDPGGYTF
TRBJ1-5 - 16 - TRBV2 TGTGCCAGCAAAACGCGGGGGGATTATAGCAATCAGCCCCAGCATTTT CASKTRGDYSNQPQHF
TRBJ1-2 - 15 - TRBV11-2 TGTGCCAGCAGCTTAGGACTGAGGACTAACTATGGCTACACCTTC CASSLGLRTNYGYTF
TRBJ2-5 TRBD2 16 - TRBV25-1 TGTGCCAGCAGTGAATGGGGTAGCGGGGTCCAAGAGACCCAGTACTTC CASSEWGSGVQETQYF
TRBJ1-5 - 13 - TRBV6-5 TGTGCCAGCAGTTACGGGCCAAATCAGCCCCAGCATTTT CASSYGPNQPQHF
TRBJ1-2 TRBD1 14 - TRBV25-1 TGTGCCAGCAGTCGGCCAGGGGGTTTGTATGGCTACACCTTC CASSRPGGLYGYTF
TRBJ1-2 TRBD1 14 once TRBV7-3 TGTGCCAGCAGCCCCGGGACAGGGAGGAATGGCTACACCTTC CASSPGTGRNGYTF
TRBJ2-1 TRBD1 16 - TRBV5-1 TGCGCCAGCAGCTTGCAGGGGACAGGGGGGTGGGATGAGCAGTTCTTC CASSLQGTGGWDEQFF
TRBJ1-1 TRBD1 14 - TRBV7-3 TGTGCCAGCAGCCGAGCCGCAGGGGGAACTGAAGCTTTCTTT CASSRAAGGTEAFF
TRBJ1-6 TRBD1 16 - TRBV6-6 TGTGCCAGCAGTTCGACGACAGGGAACTATAATTCACCCCTCCACTTT CASSSTTGNYNSPLHF
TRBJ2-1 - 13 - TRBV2 TGTGCCAGCCGTAAAACAGCTTACAATGAGCAGTTCTTC CASRKTAYNEQFF
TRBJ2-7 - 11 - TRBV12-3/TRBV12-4 TGTGCCAGCAGTTCGTACTACGAGCAGTACTTC CASSSYYEQYF
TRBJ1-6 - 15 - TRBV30 TGTGCCTGGAGTGTCCCCGACAGGCCTTCCTCACCCCTCCACTTT CAWSVPDRPSSPLHF
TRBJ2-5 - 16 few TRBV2 TGTGCCAGCAGTGAATCCGCGACTACGTTCCAAGAGACCCAGTACTTC CASSESATTFQETQYF
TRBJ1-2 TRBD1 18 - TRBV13 TGTGCCAGCAGCCACCGTGCGGGACAGGGGCTGGTGATGGGTGGCTACACCTTC CASSHRAGQGLVMGGYTF
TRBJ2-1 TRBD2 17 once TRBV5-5 TGTGCCAGCAGCTTGGTGGCCGTTAGCGGGGGCTACAATGAGCAGTTCTTC CASSLVAVSGGYNEQFF
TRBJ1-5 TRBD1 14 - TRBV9 TGTGCCAGCAGCGTAGGAACAGGGGGTCAGCCCCAGCATTTT CASSVGTGGQPQHF
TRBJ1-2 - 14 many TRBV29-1 TGCAGCGTTGCACAGGGCCAAGCTAACTATGGCTACACCTTC CSVAQGQANYGYTF
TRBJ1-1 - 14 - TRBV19 TGTGCCAGTATTAAGGAGGGCCGGAACACTGAAGCTTTCTTT CASIKEGRNTEAFF
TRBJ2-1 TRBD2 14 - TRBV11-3 TGTGCCAGCAGCGTCGGGGGGGTTTACAATGAGCAGTTCTTC CASSVGGVYNEQFF
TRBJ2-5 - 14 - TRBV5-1 TGCGCCAGCAGCCGTGGCAGCGGCCAAGAGACCCAGTACTTC CASSRGSGQETQYF
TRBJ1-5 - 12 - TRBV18 TGTGCCAGCTCACCCGACGGAGAGCCCCAGCATTTT CASSPDGEPQHF
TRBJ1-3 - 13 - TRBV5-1 TGCGCCAGCAGCTCGTTAGGGGAAAACACCATATATTTT CASSSLGENTIYF